This T cell receptor (beta chain) was sequenced in a study of draining lymph node invasion in breast cancer (dated by TCRdb to between 2020 and 2021). Study-level background: Metastasis in lymph nodes was diagnosed using histology and cytokeratin immunohistochemistry and was confirmed with EpCAM/CD45 flow cytometry. From every patient, the primary tumor plus matched non-invaded and tumor-invaded tumor-draining lymph nodes were collected, and both Treg and Tconv subsets were profiled. In a separate targeted assay, bulk TCR-beta CDR3 sequencing compared sorted memory regulatory T cells and memory conventional CD4 T cells across breast cancer tissues. Lymph nodes from about 5 patients were covered by the separate targeted TCR sequencing, and for three of those patients the primary tumors were sequenced as well.

Sequences LGHDT (CDR1) and YNNKEL (CDR2) are obtained from the germline V gene (reference sequence). The CDR3 runs 14 residues from the cysteine to the phenylalanine. The entry retains the CDR3 DNA only, 42 bases that are in frame from base 1. The junction carries 15 bases between V and J, which are trimmed by 6 bases and 3 bases respectively. A note on this clonotype: Its target antigen remains unknown. Nothing much larger sits one base from this clone, and base qualities are not available.

Libraries were constructed by bulk RNA-seq. The sequencer was an Illumina HiSeq 2500. In the source study's methods: For the separate targeted TCR-seq dataset, CDR3 sequences were extracted and quantified from raw reads using MiXCR version 2.1.5 with default parameters. In the separate targeted TCR-seq dataset, TCR-beta clones were defined by the combination of V gene, J gene and CDR3 sequence. The separate targeted TCR-seq dataset was filtered by first dropping clones with fewer than three counts and then keeping only the 90% most strongly expressed clones in each sample. In the separate targeted TCR-seq dataset, Treg-Tconv overlap was computed as shared clones divided by total Treg clones per tissue, times 100. Through fastp at Q25 and MiXCR, TCRdb rebuilt clones from the public reads, retaining in-frame beta chains. Each record represents a unique CDR3 protein, reported with the most common genes and DNA among its rows. Here the V and J calls rest on TCRdb's processing, not on the authors' analysis. Recorded for this sample are some 1,900 distinct CDR3 sequences; about 85% of them occurred a single time. Together, the top ten hold over 2% of the sample.

For memory conventional CD4 T cells, the sort was based on CD4+ CD45RA- CD25- cells. Whether a tumor-draining lymph node counted as invaded or non-invaded depended on the presence or absence of metastatic tumor cells. Before staining and sorting, T cells were pre-enriched using a Miltenyi Pan T Cell isolation kit. Primary tumors were characterized by immunohistochemistry for estrogen receptor, progesterone receptor, HER2 and Ki-67. Fresh surgical tissue was processed within a few hours after surgery by cutting into small fragments. The tissue fragments were enzymatically digested with Liberase TL plus DNase for 20 to 25 minutes and then passed through a 40-micrometer strainer. After DAPI live/dead staining, sorting was performed on a BD FACS Aria II with about 97-99% purity. The sorted cells were lysed in TCL buffer, and a Norgen Single Cell RNA purification kit, including DNase treatment, was used to purify the RNA.

Findings and caveats that apply to the study as a whole: Some of the top 100 tumor clones were detected in invaded and non-invaded nodes, and this detection was taken to suggest recirculation between tumor and draining nodes. Data could not resolve whether Treg conversion occurred in a given organ or whether converted Tregs recirculated between nodes and tumor. TCRs shared between the Treg and Tconv subsets were regarded as suggesting, but not proving, a common clonal origin. Tracking of the top-100 tumor clones could be carried out in just a couple of patients. Across all tissues in the targeted TCR-seq data, Tregs appeared to be more clonally expanded than Tconvs, and both subsets showed lower diversity in tumor than in lymph nodes. Within each tissue, roughly 13-22% of Treg TCRs were also found among Tconvs, a result interpreted as suggesting peripheral Treg induction.

Sequences were obtained from sorted memory CD4+ effector T cells from a lymph node. Per the publication, the cell subset or site label means: CD45RA-negative sorted CD4+ T cells (memory Tconv or effector/memory Treg). Recombination linked TRBV3-1 to TRBJ2-7; no D gene can be assigned with confidence. The clonotype comes from a female donor with luminal breast cancer. The nucleotides read TGTGCCAGCAGTTCCGGGTCCCGTCACTACGAGCAGTACTTC. Translated, it gives CASSSGSRHYEQYF.